These 9 T cell receptor beta chains share one sample of origin, sequenced in a study of T cell changes during pregnancy in multiple sclerosis. Libraries were prepared by immunoSEQ multiplex PCR; TCRdb keeps only in-frame clonotypes and omits some of them. This sample carries 70,000 to 75,000 clones, around nine tenths of them seen once, and the ten largest clones take around 2%. The sample consisted of peripheral blood, taken in the second trimester of pregnancy. The origin of the receptors is a female donor with multiple sclerosis, enrolled in a pregnancy study.

The V and J genes are TRBV6-1 and TRBJ1-2; TRBD1 might be the D (6 bases). Germline lookup yields CDR1 MNHNS and CDR2 SASEGT. This CDR3 comprises 13 residues. V dropped 7 bases and J dropped 8 bases, with 17 bases sitting between them. CDR3 region: CASTRLGARGYTF. The CDR3 DNA follows: TGTGCCAGCACCAGATTGGGGGCTCGCGGCTACACCTTC.

J is TRBJ1-6 and V is TRBV6-6; D is ambiguous. This CDR3 has 13 residues. V lost 5 bases to trimming and J lost 10 bases, with 12 bases between them. CDR1 MNHNY and CDR2 SVGAGI come from the germline V gene (reference sequence). CDR3 in amino acids: CASSMRRESPLHF. CDR3 in DNA: TGTGCCAGCAGTATGAGACGGGAATCACCCCTCCACTTT.

V and J are TRBV5-1 and TRBJ1-1; TRBD1 might be the D (6 bases). Trimming cost V 1 base and J 1 base, with 8 bases left between them. There are 14 residues in the CDR3. The V gene's germline CDR1 is SGHRS and CDR2 YFSETQ. The CDR3 DNA is TGCGCCAGCAGCTTGTTACAGGGGAACACTGAAGCTTTCTTT. Translating it yields CASSLLQGNTEAFF. Looking up the rest from reference TRBV5-1 and TRBJ1-1 gives the full variable domain: KAGVTQTPRYLIKTRGQQVTLSCSPISGHRSVSWYQQTPGQGLQFLFEYFSETQRNKGNFPGRFSGRQFSNSRSEMNVSTLELGDSALYLCASSLLQGNTEAFFGQGTRLTVV.

This chain's CDR3 is CASSPLAVAGNEQYF. CDR3 bases: TGTGCCAGCAGCCCCCTAGCGGTCGCCGGCAACGAGCAGTACTTC. The chain carries TRBV7-2 and TRBJ2-7, with TRBD2 matching 7 bases. The germline V gene encodes CDR1 SGHTA and CDR2 FQGNSA. This CDR3 is 15 amino acids long. V gave up 5 bases and J gave up 5 bases; unmatched junction bases: 12. Variable domain in full (rest from reference TRBV7-2 and TRBJ2-7): GAGVSQSPSNKVTEKGKDVELRCDPISGHTALYWYRQSLGQGLEFLIYFQGNSAPDKSGLPSDRFSAERTGGSVSTLTIQRTQQEDSAVYLCASSPLAVAGNEQYFGPGTRLTVT.

V usage is TRBV19 and J usage is TRBJ1-1, with 7 bases that match TRBD1. Germline V gives CDR1 LNHDA, CDR2 SQIVND (reference sequence). The CDR3 has 15 residues. V trimming: 0 bases; J trimming: 1 base; junction bases outside the gene matches: 2. In DNA, the CDR3 is TGTGCCAGTAGTATAGAGTACAGGGGGAACACTGAAGCTTTCTTT. It yields the protein CASSIEYRGNTEAFF.

V and J are TRBV11-2 and TRBJ2-3; 7 bases align to TRBD2. The ends lost 5 bases at V and 3 bases at J; junction bases unmatched: 11. CDR3 length equals 16 residues. Per the germline V gene, CDR1 is SGHAT and CDR2 is FQNNGV. The CDR3 nucleotides are TGTGCCAGCAGCCCACCCCCACTAGCGCGAACAGATACGCAGTATTTT. Protein sequence: CASSPPPLARTDTQYF.

The chain carries TRBV7-2 and TRBJ2-3; D not resolved. CDR1 is SGHTA, CDR2 FQGNSA, per germline. V was pared by 5 bases and J by 6 bases, with 9 bases between. The CDR3 covers 12 residues. The DNA for the CDR3 is TGTGCCAGCAGCCCTTTCGGGGATACGCAGTATTTT. Amino acid sequence: CASSPFGDTQYF.

The CDR3 DNA follows: TGTGCCAGCAGCTTGGTTGAGATAAACTATGGCTACACCTTC. Amino acid sequence: CASSLVEINYGYTF. The rearrangement links TRBV5-6 to TRBJ1-2; D call uncertain. CDR1 SGHDT and CDR2 YYEEEE come from the germline V gene. The CDR3 extends over 14 amino acids. V was trimmed by 0 bases and J by 2 bases, leaving 8 bases between them.

This clone appeared a single time. The chain carries TRBV14 and TRBJ2-1, with TRBD1 matching over 7 bases. J gave up 4 bases and V 4 bases, and 10 bases lay outside the gene matches. This CDR3 is built from 16 residues. Germline loops: CDR1 SGHDN, CDR2 FVKESK. The CDR3, as DNA: TGTGCCAGCAGCCTTCGGACAGGCGGTTGGTACAATGAGCAGTTCTTC. Translating it yields CASSLRTGGWYNEQFF. Full variable domain (outside the CDR3, taken from reference TRBV14 and TRBJ2-1): EAGVTQFPSHSVIEKGQTVTLRCDPISGHDNLYWYRRVMGKEIKFLLHFVKESKQDESGMPNNRFLAERTGGTYSTLKVQPAELEDSGVYFCASSLRTGGWYNEQFFGPGTRLTVL.